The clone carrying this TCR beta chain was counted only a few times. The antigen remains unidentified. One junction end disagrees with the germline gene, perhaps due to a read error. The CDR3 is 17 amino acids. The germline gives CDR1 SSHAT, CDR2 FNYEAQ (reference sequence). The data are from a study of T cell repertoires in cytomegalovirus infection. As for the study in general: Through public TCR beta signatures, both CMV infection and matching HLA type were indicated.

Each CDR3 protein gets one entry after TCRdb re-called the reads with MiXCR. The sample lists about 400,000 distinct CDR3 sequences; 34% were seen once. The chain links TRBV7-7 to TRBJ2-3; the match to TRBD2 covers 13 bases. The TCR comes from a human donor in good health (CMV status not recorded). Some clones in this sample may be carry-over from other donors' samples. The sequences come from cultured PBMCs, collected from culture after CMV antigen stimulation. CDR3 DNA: TGTGCTAGCAGCCCCCTAGGGACTAGCGGGATCACAGATACGCAGTATTTT. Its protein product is CASSPLGTSGITDTQYF.